The T cell receptor delta chain described here comes from a study of gammadelta T cells in human blood. General observations from the study: Polyclonal expansion of innate γδ T cells after birth appeared microbially driven.

This clone ranks as medium-sized. The antigen is undetermined. V was clipped by 4 bases and J by 3 bases; unmatched bases: 23. Germline assignment: CDR1 TSWWSYY and CDR2 QGS. There are 21 residues in the CDR3. TCRdb fed the RT-PCR reads into CATT to redo clone calling. The data contain fewer than 2,000 delta-chain clones, more than 7% of them singletons. The chain joins TRDV1 to TRDJ2, with TRDD2 identical over 7 bases. The TCR originated in a human donor. The source material was non-Vgamma9Vdelta2 gamma-delta T cells from infant blood. CDR3 nucleotide sequence: TGTGCTCTTGGGGGACGTTCCTACTCTTTACTGGCGGACACTATGACAGCACAACTCTTCTTT. Translation gives CALGGRSYSLLADTMTAQLFF.